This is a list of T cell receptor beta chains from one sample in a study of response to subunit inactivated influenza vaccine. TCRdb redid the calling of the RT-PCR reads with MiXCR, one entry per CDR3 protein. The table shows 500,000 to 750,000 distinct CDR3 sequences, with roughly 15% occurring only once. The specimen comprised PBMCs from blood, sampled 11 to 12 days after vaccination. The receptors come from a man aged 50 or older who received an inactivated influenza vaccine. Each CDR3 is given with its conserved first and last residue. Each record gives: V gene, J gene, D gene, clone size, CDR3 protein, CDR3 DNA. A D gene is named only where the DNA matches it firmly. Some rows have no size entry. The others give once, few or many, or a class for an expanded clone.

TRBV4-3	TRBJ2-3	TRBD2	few	CASSQDGGRATDTQYF	TGCGCCAGCAGCCAAGACGGGGGGAGGGCCACAGATACGCAGTATTTT
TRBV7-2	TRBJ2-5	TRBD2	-	CASSSLGGRARGQTQYF	TGTGCCAGCAGCTCCCTGGGCGGGAGGGCTAGAGGACAGACCCAGTACTTC
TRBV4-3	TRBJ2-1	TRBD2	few	CASSQDPAGGYNEQFF	TGCGCCAGCAGCCAAGATCCCGCGGGAGGGTATAATGAGCAGTTCTTC
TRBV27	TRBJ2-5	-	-	CASGFGRAGTETQYF	TGTGCCAGCGGATTCGGCCGGGCTGGGACGGAGACCCAGTACTTC
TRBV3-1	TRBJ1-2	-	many	CASSQDWRGVYGYTF	TGTGCCAGCAGCCAAGATTGGCGGGGGGTCTATGGCTACACCTTC
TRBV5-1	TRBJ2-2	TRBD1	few	CASTLPGGFGELFF	TGCGCCAGCACCCTCCCAGGGGGCTTCGGGGAGCTGTTTTTT
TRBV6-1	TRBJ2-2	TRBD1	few	CASRTPGQAYFANTGELFF	TGTGCCAGCAGAACCCCGGGACAGGCGTACTTTGCGAACACCGGGGAGCTGTTTTTT
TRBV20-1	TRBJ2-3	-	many	CSARGARDTQYF	TGCAGTGCCAGAGGGGCCCGGGATACGCAGTATTTT
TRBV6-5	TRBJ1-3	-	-	CASSYLGSESGNTIYF	TGTGCCAGCAGTTACCTAGGGAGTGAGTCTGGAAACACCATATATTTT
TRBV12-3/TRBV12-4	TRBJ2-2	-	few	CASSDRGTNTGELFF	TGTGCCAGCAGCGACAGAGGGACGAACACCGGGGAGCTGTTTTTT
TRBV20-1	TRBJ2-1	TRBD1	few	CSARDADRGGYEQFF	TGCAGTGCTAGAGATGCCGACAGGGGGGGCTATGAGCAGTTCTTC
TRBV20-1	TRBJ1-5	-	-	CSAQPASNQPQHF	TGCAGTGCTCAGCCGGCTAGCAATCAGCCCCAGCATTTT
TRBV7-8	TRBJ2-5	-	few	CASSRDHYRLQETQYF	TGTGCCAGCAGTCGCGACCACTACAGGCTACAAGAGACCCAGTACTTC
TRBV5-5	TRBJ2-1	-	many	CASSFGPSFLESGEQFF	-
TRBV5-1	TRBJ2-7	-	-	CASSSSTSAYEQYF	TGCGCCAGCAGCTCGTCGACTTCTGCCTACGAGCAGTACTTC
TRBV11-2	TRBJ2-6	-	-	CASSYGPSGANVLTF	TGTGCCAGCAGCTACGGACCCTCTGGGGCCAACGTCCTGACTTTC
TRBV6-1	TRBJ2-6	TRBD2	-	CASRGLAGGPRGANVLTF	TGTGCCAGCAGAGGACTAGCGGGAGGGCCAAGAGGGGCCAACGTCCTGACTTTC